One sample yielded the 9 T cell receptor beta chains listed below, sequenced in a study of cytomegalovirus exposure and HLA in healthy donors (dated 2017 in TCRdb). Libraries came from the immunoSEQ multiplex PCR assay. A mixture of 60 forward primers for TCR Vbeta segments and 13 reverse primers for TCR Jbeta segments was used in the multiplex PCR. Sourced from immuneACCESS, this table was stored by TCRdb with only in-frame sequences that have V and J called. A share of the clones is absent; for the studies checked, an unresolved V gene accounts for under half, and the remainder has no known explanation. The sample table lists 120,000 to 150,000 clones, 75% to 90% of them with a count of one. Approximately 2.9% of the sample belongs to the ten largest clones. The sequenced sample was PBMCs. The receptors derive from a woman in her 30s in good health and CMV-seronegative.

As concerns this clone: Germline and junction disagree at one end, which may indicate a read error. Other DNA sequences in this sample translate to the same CDR3. The CDR3 here is CASSLQGGGTEAFF. CDR3 coding DNA: TGCGCCAGCAGTTTGCAGGGCGGCGGCACTGAAGCTTTCTTT. The chain recombines TRBV6-6 with TRBJ1-1; tentatively, D is TRBD1 (5 bases). The germline V gene encodes CDR1 MNHNY and CDR2 SVGAGI (reference sequence). The CDR3 loop spans 14 amino acids.

This sequence joins TRBV5-6 and TRBJ1-1; unclear D gene. The ends were cut back, 2 bases at V and 0 bases at J, with 5 bases in the middle. Germline CDR1 and CDR2: SGHDT and YYEEEE. This CDR3 is 13 amino acids long. The CDR3 reads CASSLFMNTEAFF. The CDR3 DNA follows: TGTGCCAGCAGCTTATTCATGAACACTGAAGCTTTCTTT.

A few counts support this clone. V gene TRBV5-1 combines with J gene TRBJ1-1, with 8 bases aligning to TRBD1. Unmatched junction bases numbered 10, after V lost 4 bases and J lost 5 bases. The germline V gene has CDR1 SGHRS and CDR2 YFSETQ. CDR3 length: 15 amino acids. The CDR3 loop is CASSLGNRGGTEAFF. For the CDR3, the DNA is TGCGCCAGCAGCCTGGGCAACAGGGGGGGTACTGAAGCTTTCTTT.

J is TRBJ2-6 and V is TRBV5-1, with D perhaps matching TRBD2 (5 bases). Looked up from germline, CDR1 is SGHRS and CDR2 is YFSETQ. V lost 1 base to trimming and J lost 9 bases, with 11 bases between them. The CDR3 spans 14 residues. The CDR3 coding sequence is TGCGCCAGCAGCTTGTTCCTAAGCGGCAACGTCCTGACTTTC. Residues: CASSLFLSGNVLTF.

This clone has only one observation. The V and J genes are TRBV6-1 and TRBJ2-5, with D possibly matching TRBD1 (6 bases). The end of the DNA is better explained by TRBJ2-7, so the J call may be wrong. CDR1 and CDR2 from the germline V gene are MNHNS and SASEGT. The CDR3 totals 12 residues. DNA for the CDR3: TGTGCCAGCAGTCGACAGGATTACGAGCAGTACTTC. Translated: CASSRQDYEQYF.

The chain employs TRBV9 and TRBJ2-1; 8 bases match TRBD2. The germline V gene has CDR1 SGDLS and CDR2 YYNGEE. The CDR3 consists of 15 residues. The junction had 11 bases not matched to a gene; V was cut back by 7 bases and J by 5 bases. CDR3 nucleotide sequence: TGTGCCAGCGGGGGACGGGGGGGCCCCCACAATGAGCAGTTCTTC. Translated: CASGGRGGPHNEQFF.

This sequence joins TRBV2 and TRBJ2-1, with 7 nucleotides matching TRBD2. After removal of 7 bases from V and 4 bases from J, the junction contained 4 bases not matched to a gene. Germline V gene data show CDR1 as SNHLY and CDR2 as FYNNEI. The CDR3 extends over 13 amino acids. CDR3 amino acids: CASTSGTYNEQFF. For the CDR3, the DNA is TGTGCCAGCACTAGCGGAACATACAATGAGCAGTTCTTC.

V and J are TRBV20-1 and TRBJ2-7, with no clear D. In germline, CDR1 is DFQATT, CDR2 SNEGSKA (reference sequence). This CDR3 is 11 amino acids long. Trimming removed 3 bases from V and 0 bases from J, with 3 bases in between. The CDR3 DNA reads as TGCAGTGCTAGTAGCTCCTACGAGCAGTACTTC. Its protein is CSASSSYEQYF.

This clone showed up just a few times. The rearrangement joins TRBV19 to TRBJ2-5; 7 bases are a match to TRBD1. With V trimmed by 8 bases and J by 2 bases, 8 bases remained unmatched. This CDR3 contains 14 residues. Germline V gene sequence: CDR1 LNHDA, CDR2 SQIVND (reference sequence). The CDR3 region has the DNA TGTGCCAGTGCGCAGGGGGTGTATCAAGAGACCCAGTACTTC. Amino acids: CASAQGVYQETQYF.